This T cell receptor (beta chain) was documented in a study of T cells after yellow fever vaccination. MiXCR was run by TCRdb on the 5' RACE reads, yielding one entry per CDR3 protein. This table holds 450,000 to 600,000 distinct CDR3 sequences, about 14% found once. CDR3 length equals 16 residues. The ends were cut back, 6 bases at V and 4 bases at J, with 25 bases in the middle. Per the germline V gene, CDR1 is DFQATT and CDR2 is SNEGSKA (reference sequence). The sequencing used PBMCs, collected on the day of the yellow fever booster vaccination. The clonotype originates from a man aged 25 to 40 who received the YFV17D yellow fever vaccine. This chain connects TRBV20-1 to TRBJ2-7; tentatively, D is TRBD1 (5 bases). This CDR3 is CSARQPPIGAAYEQYF. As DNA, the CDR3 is TGCAGTGCACGTCAACCCCCGATAGGGGCGGCTTACGAGCAGTACTTC.